One sample yielded the 16 T cell receptor beta chains listed below, sequenced in a study of blood T cell repertoires in COVID-19. TCRdb keeps only in-frame clones here, not all; method: immunoSEQ multiplex PCR. Here the sample spans about 55,000 clones, approximately 85% being singletons. Sample: peripheral blood. The receptors stem from a human donor in a cohort sampled during active COVID-19.

The CDR3 is CASSQLVGGVEQFF. The CDR3 DNA reads as TGCGCCAGCAGCCAGCTCGTGGGCGGGGTTGAGCAGTTCTTC. The V gene is TRBV4-3, the J gene TRBJ2-1; possibly TRBD2 for D (6 bases). Trimming cost V 3 bases and J 9 bases, with 15 bases left between them. This CDR3 has 14 amino acids. Germline assignment: CDR1 LGHNA and CDR2 YSLEER.

CDR3 amino acids: CASSVAGGEVHEQYF. In DNA, the CDR3 is TGTGCCAGCAGCGTTGCAGGAGGAGAGGTCCACGAGCAGTACTTC. The V gene is TRBV7-6, the J gene TRBJ2-7, with D possibly being TRBD2 (5 bases). V lost 5 bases, J lost 5 bases, and 19 bases lay in between. CDR3 length: 15 amino acids. CDR1 SGHVS and CDR2 FNYEAQ come from the germline V gene.

This sequence joins TRBV7-2 and TRBJ2-5; D is perhaps TRBD1 (6 bases). The V end was cut by 5 bases, the J end by 4 bases, with 17 bases between. Germline assignment: CDR1 SGHTA and CDR2 FQGNSA. This CDR3 is built from 15 residues. The CDR3: CASSTQPGDRETQYF. CDR3 sequence (DNA): TGTGCCAGCAGCACTCAACCAGGGGACCGAGAGACCCAGTACTTC.

The gene calls are TRBV7-6 and TRBJ2-1; 7 bases line up with TRBD1. Trimming removed 6 bases from V and 9 bases from J; junction bases left unmatched: 8. Germline-derived CDR1 and CDR2 are SGHVS and FNYEAQ. CDR3 size: 13 residues. The CDR3 is CASSLTGDGEQFF. CDR3 DNA sequence: TGTGCCAGCAGTCTAACAGGGGATGGTGAGCAGTTCTTC.

CDR3 in DNA: TGTGCCAGCAGCTTAGAAGGGGGCACTGAAGCTTTCTTT. Protein: CASSLEGGTEAFF. The chain uses TRBV11-3 and TRBJ1-1; weak D call: TRBD1 (6 bases). CDR3 length: 13 amino acids. Germline V gene lookup returns CDR1 SGHNT and CDR2 YENEEA. V dropped 0 bases and J dropped 4 bases, with 6 bases sitting between them.

The J gene is TRBJ2-7, the V gene TRBV30, with 9 bases identical to TRBD2. This CDR3 contains 14 residues. CDR1 is GTSNPN and CDR2 is SVGIG in the germline V gene (reference sequence). J was trimmed by 2 bases and V by 4 bases; bases with no gene match: 6. In DNA, the CDR3 is TGTGCCTGGACCCGCAGGACTAGCGCCTACGAGCAGTACTTC. Its protein is CAWTRRTSAYEQYF. The full variable domain, with the rest looked up from reference TRBV30 and TRBJ2-7, is SQTIHQWPATLVQPVGSPLSLECTVEGTSNPNLYWYRQAAGRGLQLLFYSVGIGQISSEVPQNLSASRPQDRQFILSSKKLLLSDSGFYLCAWTRRTSAYEQYFGPGTRLTVT.

In its sample, this clone was seen a few times. V usage is TRBV2 and J usage is TRBJ2-1, with 9 bases that match TRBD1. J gave up 4 bases and V 2 bases, and 6 bases lay outside the gene matches. Germline V gives CDR1 SNHLY, CDR2 FYNNEI. The CDR3 has 16 residues. CDR3 sequence reads: CASSERGQGPYNEQFF. CDR3 in DNA: TGTGCCAGCAGTGAAAGGGGACAGGGACCTTACAATGAGCAGTTCTTC.

V gene TRBV30 combines with J gene TRBJ2-5; D is unclear. Germline lookup yields CDR1 GTSNPN and CDR2 SVGIG (reference sequence). The CDR3 covers 13 residues. V was pared by 4 bases and J by 0 bases, with 9 bases between. The CDR3 loop is CAWTGPDQETQYF. DNA for the CDR3: TGTGCCTGGACTGGGCCGGACCAAGAGACCCAGTACTTC.

The V and J genes are TRBV7-8 and TRBJ2-5; D unclear. The CDR3 is made up of 15 amino acids. Trimming removed 5 bases at V and 0 bases at J, with 13 bases between. Germline V gives CDR1 SGHVS, CDR2 FQNEAQ. As DNA, the CDR3 is TGTGCCAGCAGCCTAAACTCTCTGTACCAAGAGACCCAGTACTTC. It specifies CASSLNSLYQETQYF.

This rearrangement joins TRBV18 to TRBJ2-5; 8 nucleotides line up with TRBD1. J lost 1 base, V lost 3 bases, and 7 bases had no gene match. CDR1 is KGHSH, CDR2 LQKENI, per germline. The CDR3 totals 16 residues. The CDR3 bases are TGTGCCAGCTCACCTTCAGGGACAGGAACCCAAGAGACCCAGTACTTC. Translated: CASSPSGTGTQETQYF.

The genes are TRBV5-1 and TRBJ2-7; 9 bases are a match to TRBD2. Per germline, CDR1 SGHRS and CDR2 YFSETQ. CDR3 length equals 14 residues. The trim removed 5 bases at V and 5 bases at J, leaving 8 bases unmatched. The CDR3 reads CASRFGLASHEQYF. Written as DNA, the CDR3 is TGCGCCAGCAGATTCGGACTAGCGAGCCACGAGCAGTACTTC.

The CDR3 reads CASSIGGRTNYGYTF. CDR3 in DNA: TGTGCCAGTAGTATTGGAGGACGTACTAACTATGGCTACACCTTC. The chain has TRBV19 and TRBJ1-2; D remains ambiguous. This CDR3 comprises 15 residues. Trimming left V 3 bases short and J 0 bases short, with 11 bases between. Germline V lookup: CDR1 LNHDA, CDR2 SQIVND (reference sequence).

This chain links TRBV5-6 with TRBJ2-3; maybe TRBD1 (6 bases). CDR1 and CDR2 from the germline V gene are SGHDT and YYEEEE. The CDR3 is 14 amino acids. V was shortened by 0 bases and J by 6 bases, with 11 bases between the two germline ends. CDR3 sequence reads: CASSLGGLRDTQYF. DNA for the CDR3: TGTGCCAGCAGCTTGGGGGGGCTTAGGGATACGCAGTATTTT.

V gene TRBV11-2 combines with J gene TRBJ2-1; no reliable D call. Germline V gives CDR1 SGHAT, CDR2 FQNNGV. This CDR3 region has 14 residues. V gave up 9 bases and J gave up 1 base, with 13 bases separating them. The CDR3 region has the DNA TGTGCCAGGACCGACCCCAGGTCCTACAATGAGCAGTTCTTC. Residues: CARTDPRSYNEQFF.

The rearrangement joins TRBV19 to TRBJ2-1; D possibly corresponds to TRBD1 (6 bases). Looked up from germline, CDR1 is LNHDA and CDR2 is SQIVND (reference sequence). V gave up 6 bases and J gave up 7 bases, with 22 bases separating them. The CDR3 runs 16 residues. The chain's CDR3 is CASRPGPGQGLNEQFF. CDR3 sequence (DNA): TGTGCCAGTAGACCCGGACCGGGCCAGGGGTTGAATGAGCAGTTCTTC.

This clone was recorded only once. The chain is built from TRBV28 and TRBJ2-1, with D possibly TRBD2 on 5 matching bases. Trimming took off 3 bases at V and 4 bases at J, with 19 bases between the two ends. This CDR3 spans 17 amino acids. The V gene's germline CDR1 is MDHEN and CDR2 SYDVKM. The CDR3: CASSFSQLSGLYNEQFF. CDR3 coding DNA: TGTGCCAGCAGTTTCTCCCAACTCAGCGGCTTATACAATGAGCAGTTCTTC.